This paragraph covers one TCR beta chain sequence. Its antigen is unidentified. Peripheral blood came from all dose cohorts at three timepoints. This entry comes from a study of OX40 agonist ivuxolimab in advanced cancers. Across the study: The study treated patients with ivuxolimab, an agonistic anti-OX40 (CD134) antibody.

Study-wide points: Within 6 weeks, CD4+ and CD8+ blood T cells expanded clonally at 0.1 to 3.0 mg/kg.

TCRdb's table, derived via immunoSEQ multiplex PCR, lists solely in-frame clones and lacks some. The sample records 48,000 or so clones, around 87% being singletons. The CDR3 contains 14 residues. The germline V gene encodes CDR1 SGHDT and CDR2 YYEEEE. Deletions cut 0 bases from V and 0 bases from J, with 7 bases between. The sample here was CD4+ or CD8+ T cells sorted from blood, taken in a trial of the OX40 agonist ivuxolimab. This sequence originates from an adult with an advanced solid tumor such as melanoma, head and neck, liver or kidney cancer. The rearrangement uses TRBV5-6 and TRBJ2-7; no clear D. The CDR3 region is CASSLEHSSYEQYF. The DNA of the CDR3 is TGTGCCAGCAGCTTGGAGCACAGCTCCTACGAGCAGTACTTC.